This T cell receptor (beta chain) originates from a study of blood T cells in healthy people across ages. There are a few counts of this clonotype. This clone may be a read error of a much larger clone one base away. Combining a sample-barcoded 5' primer with a J-beta primer mix, a second PCR ran for roughly 6 to 12 cycles. Via MiXCR, TCRdb re-called the 5' RACE reads, giving one row per CDR3 protein. The sample holds roughly 800,000 distinct CDR3 sequences, more than 45% seen once. CDR3 length: 15 residues. Germline V gene sequence: CDR1 DFQATT, CDR2 SNEGSKA (reference sequence). Losses at the gene ends were 0 bases for V and 11 bases for J; bases not matched to a gene: 14.

Specimen: blood. The sequence was obtained from a man aged 25 to 45 in good health. The V call is TRBV20-1, the J call TRBJ2-5, with 8 nucleotides matching TRBD2. The CDR3 region has the DNA TGCAGTGCTAGAGATCAGGCGGGAGGAGTCAATGAGCAGTACTTC. It codes for CSARDQAGGVNEQYF.